This T cell receptor (beta chain) was identified in a study of Ad26.COV2.S vaccination and SARS-CoV-2 variants. Turning to the study itself: Participant was drawn from the COV1001 Ad26.COV2.S trial arm. The authors gave Ad26.COV2.S intramuscularly, either once or twice 56 days apart.

Treatment indicated: some 19 received Ad26.COV2.S at low or high dose, single or two shots; five or six received placebo; per-sample allocation not given. Specimens were obtained on day 63 following the first vaccine or placebo injection. The protocol was immunoSEQ multiplex PCR, while the TCRdb copy is restricted to in-frame clones and leaves out a portion. The sample holds about 390,000 clones, approximately 90% seen once. With respect to this clone: Its antigen remains unknown.

General study results and limits: Breadth, reportedly substantial, characterized the spike-specific CD8+ and CD4+ T cell responses after vaccination.

Sequenced here: peripheral blood, sampled in a trial of Ad26.COV2.S vaccine versus placebo. This TCR was recovered from a person between 18 and 65 years old who received the Ad26.COV2.S COVID-19 vaccine or a placebo.

Here the CDR3 reads CASSEAYEQYF. In DNA, the CDR3 is TGTGCCAGCTCCGAGGCTTACGAGCAGTACTTC. This chain joins TRBV18 and TRBJ2-7; D unresolved. V was shortened by 6 bases and J by 4 bases, with 7 bases between the two germline ends. This CDR3 region has 11 residues. Germline CDR1 KGHSH, CDR2 LQKENI.